This TCR beta chain emerged from a study of blood T cell repertoires in COVID-19. Participants were aged about 18 to 100 years from some 24 US areas. Self-reported history from a screening survey and questionnaire set each donor's cohort. Recovered participants had two consecutive negative NP/OP PCR tests, healthcare professional clearance, or symptom resolution. Germline V gene sequence: CDR1 LNHDA, CDR2 SQIVND (reference sequence). Trimming removed 5 bases from V and 3 bases from J, with 11 bases in between. The CDR3 extends over 13 amino acids. Authors' processing steps: Reference gene primers were amplified, and this amplification served to estimate nucleated cell counts. Assay: immunoSEQ multiplex PCR; the TCRdb copy retains only in-frame clones and omits some. V, J and clone size were drawn from that table, and D and trimming were deduced from the DNA. Here the sample spans more than 250,000 clones, around 85% being singletons.

The receptor was isolated from a woman between 40 and 50 years old who had recovered from COVID-19. The sample taken for sequencing was PBMCs or T cells enriched from blood (not recorded which). The chain combines TRBV19 with TRBJ2-7, with D perhaps matching TRBD1 (6 bases). The CDR3 DNA follows: TGTGCCAGTAGTGAAGGACAGTTCTACGAGCAGTACTTC. It codes for CASSEGQFYEQYF.